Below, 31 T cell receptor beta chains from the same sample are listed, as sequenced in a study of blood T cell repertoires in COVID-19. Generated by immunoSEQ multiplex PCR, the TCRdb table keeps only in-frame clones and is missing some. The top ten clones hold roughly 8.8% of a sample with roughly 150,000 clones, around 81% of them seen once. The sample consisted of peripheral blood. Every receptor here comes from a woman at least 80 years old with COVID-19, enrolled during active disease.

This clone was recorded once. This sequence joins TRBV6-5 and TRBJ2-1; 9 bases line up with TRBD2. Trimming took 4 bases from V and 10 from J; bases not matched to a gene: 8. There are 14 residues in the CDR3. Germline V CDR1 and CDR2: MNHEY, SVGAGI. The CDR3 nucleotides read TGTGCCAGCAGTTTGACTAGCGGAATCCCAGAGCAGTTCTTC. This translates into CASSLTSGIPEQFF.

This CDR3 is CASHSPEGGGTEAFF. In nucleotides, the CDR3 is TGTGCCAGCCATTCACCGGAGGGAGGCGGTACTGAAGCTTTCTTT. The chain carries TRBV19 and TRBJ1-1; no firm D call. V was cut by 9 bases and J by 5 bases, with 22 bases left in between. The CDR3 length is 15 residues. Per the germline V gene, CDR1 is LNHDA and CDR2 is SQIVND (reference sequence). The full variable domain, its missing parts supplied by reference TRBV19 and TRBJ1-1, is DGGITQSPKYLFRKEGQNVTLSCEQNLNHDAMYWYRQDPGQGLRLIYYSQIVNDFQKGDIAEGYSVSREKKESFPLTVTSAQKNPTAFYLCASHSPEGGGTEAFFGQGTRLTVV.

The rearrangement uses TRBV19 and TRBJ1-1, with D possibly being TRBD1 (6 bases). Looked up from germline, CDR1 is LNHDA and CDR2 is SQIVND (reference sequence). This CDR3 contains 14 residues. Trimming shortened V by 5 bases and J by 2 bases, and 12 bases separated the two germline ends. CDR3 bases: TGTGCCAGTAGTGCCTACAGGGTCAACACTGAAGCTTTCTTT. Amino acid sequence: CASSAYRVNTEAFF.

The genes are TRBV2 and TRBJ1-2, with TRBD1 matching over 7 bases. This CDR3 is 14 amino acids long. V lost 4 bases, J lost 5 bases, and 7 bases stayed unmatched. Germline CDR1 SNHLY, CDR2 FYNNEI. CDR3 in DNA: TGTGCCAGCAGTGTGAGGGGGCCTGGGTATGGCTACACCTTC. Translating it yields CASSVRGPGYGYTF.

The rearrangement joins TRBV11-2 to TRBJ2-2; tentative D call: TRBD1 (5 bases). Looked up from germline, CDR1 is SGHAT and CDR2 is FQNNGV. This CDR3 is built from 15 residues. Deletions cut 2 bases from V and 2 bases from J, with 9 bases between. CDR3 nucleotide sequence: TGTGCCAGCAGCTTAAGGGGCAGAAACACCGGGGAGCTGTTTTTT. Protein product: CASSLRGRNTGELFF. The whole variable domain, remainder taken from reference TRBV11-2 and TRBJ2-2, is EAGVAQSPRYKIIEKRQSVAFWCNPISGHATLYWYQQILGQGPKLLIQFQNNGVVDDSQLPKDRFSAERLKGVDSTLKIQPAKLEDSAVYLCASSLRGRNTGELFFGEGSRLTVL.

This chain's CDR3 is CASNKRGGIADTQYF. CDR3 DNA: TGCGCCAGCAACAAGCGGGGGGGCATAGCAGATACGCAGTATTTT. This chain joins TRBV5-1 and TRBJ2-3, with 10 bases that match TRBD2. CDR1 is SGHRS and CDR2 is YFSETQ in the germline V gene. Trimming cost V 6 bases and J 4 bases; bases outside gene matches: 8. The CDR3 spans 15 residues.

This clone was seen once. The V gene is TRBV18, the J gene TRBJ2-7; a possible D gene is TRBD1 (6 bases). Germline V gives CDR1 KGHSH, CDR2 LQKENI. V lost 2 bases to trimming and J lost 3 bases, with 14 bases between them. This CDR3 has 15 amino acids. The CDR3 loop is CASSPASTGNYEQYF. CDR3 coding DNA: TGTGCCAGCTCACCAGCAAGCACAGGGAACTACGAGCAGTACTTC.

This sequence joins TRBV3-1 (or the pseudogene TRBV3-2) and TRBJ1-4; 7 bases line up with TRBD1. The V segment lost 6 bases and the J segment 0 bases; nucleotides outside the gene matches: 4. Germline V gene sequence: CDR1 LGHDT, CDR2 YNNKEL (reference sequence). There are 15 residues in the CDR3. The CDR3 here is CASSRGTATNEKLFF. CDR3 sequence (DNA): TGTGCCAGCAGTCGCGGGACAGCAACTAATGAAAAACTGTTTTTT.

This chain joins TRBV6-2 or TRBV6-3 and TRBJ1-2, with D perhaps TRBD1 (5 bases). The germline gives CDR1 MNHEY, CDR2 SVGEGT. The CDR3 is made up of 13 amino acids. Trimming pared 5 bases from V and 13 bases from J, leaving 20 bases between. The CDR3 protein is CASSRGGTGSRTF. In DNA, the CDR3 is TGTGCCAGCAGTCGGGGGGGAACAGGATCCCGCACCTTC.

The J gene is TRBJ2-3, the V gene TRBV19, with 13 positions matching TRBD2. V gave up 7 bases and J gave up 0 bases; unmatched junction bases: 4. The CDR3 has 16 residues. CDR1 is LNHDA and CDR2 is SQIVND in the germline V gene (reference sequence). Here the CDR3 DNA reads TGTGCCAGTATGCGGACTAGCGGGAGTAGCACAGATACGCAGTATTTT. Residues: CASMRTSGSSTDTQYF. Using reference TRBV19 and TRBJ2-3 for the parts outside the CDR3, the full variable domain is DGGITQSPKYLFRKEGQNVTLSCEQNLNHDAMYWYRQDPGQGLRLIYYSQIVNDFQKGDIAEGYSVSREKKESFPLTVTSAQKNPTAFYLCASMRTSGSSTDTQYFGPGTRLTVL.

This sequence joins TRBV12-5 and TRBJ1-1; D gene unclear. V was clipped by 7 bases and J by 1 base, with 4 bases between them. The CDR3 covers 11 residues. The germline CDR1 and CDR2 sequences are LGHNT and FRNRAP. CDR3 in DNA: TGTGCTAGTGTTAGGAACACTGAAGCTTTCTTT. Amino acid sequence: CASVRNTEAFF.

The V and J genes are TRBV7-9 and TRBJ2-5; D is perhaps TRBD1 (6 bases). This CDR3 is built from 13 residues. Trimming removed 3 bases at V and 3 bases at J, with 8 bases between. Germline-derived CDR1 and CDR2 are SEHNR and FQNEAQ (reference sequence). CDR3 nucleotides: TGTGCCAGCAGCTTGGACAGCAAAGAGACCCAGTACTTC. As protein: CASSLDSKETQYF. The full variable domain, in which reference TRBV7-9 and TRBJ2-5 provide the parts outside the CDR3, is DTGVSQNPRHKITKRGQNVTFRCDPISEHNRLYWYRQTLGQGPEFLTYFQNEAQLEKSRLLSDRFSAERPKGSFSTLEIQRTEQGDSAMYLCASSLDSKETQYFGPGTRLLVL.

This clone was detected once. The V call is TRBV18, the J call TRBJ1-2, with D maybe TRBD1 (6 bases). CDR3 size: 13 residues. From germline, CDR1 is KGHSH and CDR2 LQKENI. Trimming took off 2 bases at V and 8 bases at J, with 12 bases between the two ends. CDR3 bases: TGTGCCAGCTCACCAAAGAGACAGGAGGGCTACACCTTC. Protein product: CASSPKRQEGYTF. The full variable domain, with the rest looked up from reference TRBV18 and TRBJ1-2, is NAGVMQNPRHLVRRRGQEARLRCSPMKGHSHVYWYRQLPEEGLKFMVYLQKENIIDESGMPKERFSAEFPKEGPSILRIQQVVRGDSAAYFCASSPKRQEGYTFGSGTRLTVV.

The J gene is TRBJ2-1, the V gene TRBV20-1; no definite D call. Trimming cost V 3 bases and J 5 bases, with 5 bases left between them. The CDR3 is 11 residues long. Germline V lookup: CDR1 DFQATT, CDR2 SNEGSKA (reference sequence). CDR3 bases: TGCAGTGCTAGCAGAAACAATGAGCAGTTCTTC. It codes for CSASRNNEQFF.

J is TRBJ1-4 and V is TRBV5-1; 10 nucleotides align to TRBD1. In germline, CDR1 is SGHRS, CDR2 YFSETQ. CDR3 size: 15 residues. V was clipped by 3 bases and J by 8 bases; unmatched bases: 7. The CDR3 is CASSSTGQGEEKLFF. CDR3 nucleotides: TGCGCCAGCAGCTCCACCGGACAGGGGGAGGAAAAACTGTTTTTT.

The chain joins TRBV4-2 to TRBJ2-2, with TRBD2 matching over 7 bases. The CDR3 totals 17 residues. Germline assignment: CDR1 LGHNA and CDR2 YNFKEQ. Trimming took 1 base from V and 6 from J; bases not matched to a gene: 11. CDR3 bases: TGTGCCAGCAGCCAAGGCGTTGGTAGCGGGTGGCCCGGGGAGCTGTTTTTT. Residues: CASSQGVGSGWPGELFF.

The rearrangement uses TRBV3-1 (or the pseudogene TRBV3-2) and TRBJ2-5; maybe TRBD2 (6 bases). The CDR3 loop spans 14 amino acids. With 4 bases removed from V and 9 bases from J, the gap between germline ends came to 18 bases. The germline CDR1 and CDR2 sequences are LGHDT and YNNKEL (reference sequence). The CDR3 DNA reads TGTGCCAGCAGCCTCCTGACTGACGGGGGTCCCCAGTACTTC. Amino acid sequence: CASSLLTDGGPQYF.

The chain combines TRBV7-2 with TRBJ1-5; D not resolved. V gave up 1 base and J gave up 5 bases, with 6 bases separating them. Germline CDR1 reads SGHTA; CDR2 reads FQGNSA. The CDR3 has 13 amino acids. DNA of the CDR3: TGTGCCAGCAGCTTAGACAGAGATCAGCCCCAGCATTTT. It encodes CASSLDRDQPQHF.

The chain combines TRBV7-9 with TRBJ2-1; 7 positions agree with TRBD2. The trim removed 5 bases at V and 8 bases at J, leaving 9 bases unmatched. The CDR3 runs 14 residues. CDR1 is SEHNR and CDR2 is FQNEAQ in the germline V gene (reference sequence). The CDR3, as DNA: TGTGCCAGCAGCATGGGACTACGCAAAGATGAGCAGTTCTTC. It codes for CASSMGLRKDEQFF.

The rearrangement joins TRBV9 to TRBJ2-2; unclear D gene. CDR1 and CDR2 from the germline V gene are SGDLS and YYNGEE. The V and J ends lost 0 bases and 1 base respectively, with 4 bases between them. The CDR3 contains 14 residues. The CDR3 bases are TGTGCCAGCAGCGTAGTCCAGAACACCGGGGAGCTGTTTTTT. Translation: CASSVVQNTGELFF.

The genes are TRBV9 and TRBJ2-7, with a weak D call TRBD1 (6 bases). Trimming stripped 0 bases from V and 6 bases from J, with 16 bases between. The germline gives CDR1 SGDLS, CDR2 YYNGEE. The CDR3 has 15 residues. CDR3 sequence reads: CASSVGLRTEGEQYF. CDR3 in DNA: TGTGCCAGCAGCGTAGGGTTAAGGACAGAGGGCGAGCAGTACTTC.

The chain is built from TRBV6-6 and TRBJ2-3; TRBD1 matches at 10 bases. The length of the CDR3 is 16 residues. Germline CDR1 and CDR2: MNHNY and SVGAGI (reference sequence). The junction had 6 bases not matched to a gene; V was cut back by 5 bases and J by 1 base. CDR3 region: CASSGQGGIGTDTQYF. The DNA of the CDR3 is TGTGCCAGCAGTGGACAGGGGGGAATAGGCACAGATACGCAGTATTTT.

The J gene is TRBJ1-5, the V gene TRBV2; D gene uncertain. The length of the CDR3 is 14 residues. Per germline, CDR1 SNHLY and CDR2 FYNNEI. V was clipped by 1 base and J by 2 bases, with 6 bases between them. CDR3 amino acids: CASSEGHRNQPQHF. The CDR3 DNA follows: TGTGCCAGCAGTGAAGGGCACCGCAATCAGCCCCAGCATTTT.

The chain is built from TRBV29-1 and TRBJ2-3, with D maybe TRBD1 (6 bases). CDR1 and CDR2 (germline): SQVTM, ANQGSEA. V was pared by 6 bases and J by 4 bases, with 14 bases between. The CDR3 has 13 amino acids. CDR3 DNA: TGCAGCGTCCAAAGGGGGTTTGCAGATACGCAGTATTTT. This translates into CSVQRGFADTQYF.

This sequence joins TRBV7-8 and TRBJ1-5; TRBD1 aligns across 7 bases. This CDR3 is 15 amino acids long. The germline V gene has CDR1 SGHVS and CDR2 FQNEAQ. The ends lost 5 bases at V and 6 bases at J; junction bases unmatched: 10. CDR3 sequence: CASSPPGQIAQPQHF. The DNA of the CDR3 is TGTGCCAGCAGCCCTCCGGGACAGATCGCTCAGCCCCAGCATTTT.

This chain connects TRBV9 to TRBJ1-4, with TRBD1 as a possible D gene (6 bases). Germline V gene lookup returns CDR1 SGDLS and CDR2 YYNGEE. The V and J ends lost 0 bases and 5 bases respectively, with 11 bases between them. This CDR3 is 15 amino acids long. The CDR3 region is CASSVGGGQNEKLFF. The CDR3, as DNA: TGTGCCAGCAGCGTAGGGGGTGGACAGAATGAAAAACTGTTTTTT.

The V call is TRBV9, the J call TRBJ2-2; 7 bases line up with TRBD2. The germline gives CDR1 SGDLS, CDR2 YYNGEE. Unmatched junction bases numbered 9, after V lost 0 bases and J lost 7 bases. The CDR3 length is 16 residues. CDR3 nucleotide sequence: TGTGCCAGCAGCGTAGGGGCGGGAGTAGGGAGCGGGGAGCTGTTTTTT. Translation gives CASSVGAGVGSGELFF. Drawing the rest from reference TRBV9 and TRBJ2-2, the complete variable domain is DSGVTQTPKHLITATGQRVTLRCSPRSGDLSVYWYQQSLDQGLQFLIQYYNGEERAKGNILERFSAQQFPDLHSELNLSSLELGDSALYFCASSVGAGVGSGELFFGEGSRLTVL.

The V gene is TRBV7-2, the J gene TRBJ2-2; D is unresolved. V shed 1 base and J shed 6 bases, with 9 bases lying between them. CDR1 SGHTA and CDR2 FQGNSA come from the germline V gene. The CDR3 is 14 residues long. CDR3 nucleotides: TGTGCCAGCAGCTTAGGAGTACGTTCCGGGGAGCTGTTTTTT. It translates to CASSLGVRSGELFF.

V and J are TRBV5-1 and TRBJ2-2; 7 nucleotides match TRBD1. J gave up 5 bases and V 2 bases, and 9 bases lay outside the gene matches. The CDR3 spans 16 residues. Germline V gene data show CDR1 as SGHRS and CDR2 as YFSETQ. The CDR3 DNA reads TGCGCCAGCAGCTTCGGTGACAGGGTCCGGACCGGGGAGCTGTTTTTT. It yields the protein CASSFGDRVRTGELFF.

DNA for the CDR3: TGCGCCAGCAGCCGCGGAACTAGCGTTCCCTACAATGAGCAGTTCTTC. Residues: CASSRGTSVPYNEQFF. V is TRBV4-1 and J is TRBJ2-1, with 7 nucleotides matching TRBD2. This CDR3 has 16 residues. V shed 4 bases and J 2 bases; nucleotides not matched to a gene: 8. The germline V gene has CDR1 MGHRA and CDR2 YSYEKL.

The DNA for the CDR3 is TGTGCTAGCGCCGTGCAGCTAGGGGTGAGGCAGTTCTTC. Translated: CASAVQLGVRQFF. The gene calls are TRBV7-7 and TRBJ2-1; D is possibly TRBD1 or TRBD2 (5 bases each). There are 13 residues in the CDR3. The germline V gene has CDR1 SSHAT and CDR2 FNYEAQ (reference sequence).